One and the same sample provided the 28 T cell receptor beta chains below, sequenced in a study of a mutant IDH1 vaccine in newly diagnosed glioma. Repertoires were generated with immunoSEQ multiplex PCR, while TCRdb's copy carries only in-frame clones and drops some. This table has 92,000 or so clones, roughly 82% appearing once. Time point defined: baseline, week 1 (first vaccination visit). Specified treatment: pre-vaccination baseline after standard-of-care therapy. The sample here was PBMCs, taken from a glioma patient treated with radiotherapy, temozolomide or both. Receptors originate from a man between 35 and 55 years old with glioma. Some clones in this sample may be carry-over from other donors' samples.

J is TRBJ2-5 and V is TRBV7-2; weak D call: TRBD1 (6 bases). Trimming took off 3 bases at V and 2 bases at J, with 10 bases between the two ends. CDR1 and CDR2 from the germline V gene are SGHTA and FQGNSA. This CDR3 is 14 amino acids long. CDR3 loop: CASSFDRRQETQYF. The CDR3, as DNA: TGTGCCAGCAGCTTCGACAGGAGACAAGAGACCCAGTACTTC.

This clone came up a few times. CDR3 DNA: TGTGCCAGCTCGGGACTAGCTTACGAGCAGTACTTC. As protein: CASSGLAYEQYF. J is TRBJ2-7 and V is TRBV6-6; 9 bases agree with TRBD2. The trim removed 8 bases at V and 4 bases at J, leaving 3 bases unmatched. The germline gives CDR1 MNHNY, CDR2 SVGAGI (reference sequence). The CDR3 extends over 12 amino acids.

This clone showed up just a few times. The chain employs TRBV4-1 and TRBJ1-6; D gene uncertain. The V gene lost 3 bases and the J gene lost 7 bases, with 4 bases spanning the gap. CDR1 is MGHRA and CDR2 is YSYEKL in the germline V gene. The CDR3 has 12 amino acids. The DNA for the CDR3 is TGCGCCAGCAGCCACCAAAATTCACCCCTCCACTTT. The encoded protein is CASSHQNSPLHF.

The DNA for the CDR3 is TGCGCCACTCGGACCGGGACGGGGGACTATGAGCAGTTCTTC. It codes for CATRTGTGDYEQFF. The chain links TRBV5-1 to TRBJ2-1; tentatively, D is TRBD2 (6 bases). Trimming cost V 9 bases and J 8 bases, with 21 bases left between them. Per germline, CDR1 SGHRS and CDR2 YFSETQ. CDR3 size: 14 residues.

This chain connects TRBV13 to TRBJ2-7; no clear D gene. Germline CDR1 reads PRHDT; CDR2 reads FYEKMQ (reference sequence). The CDR3 contains 15 residues. V was shortened by 3 bases and J by 3 bases, with 15 bases between the two germline ends. The CDR3 nucleotides are TGTGCCAGCAGCTTTAGCACAGCAGGCGGCTACGAGCAGTACTTC. Translating gives CASSFSTAGGYEQYF.

V gene TRBV18 combines with J gene TRBJ1-5; D not resolved. This CDR3 is 13 amino acids long. V was shortened by 5 bases and J by 4 bases, with 9 bases between the two germline ends. CDR1 is KGHSH, CDR2 LQKENI, per germline. CDR3 bases: TGTGCCAGCTCATCGGGCCCAAATCAGCCCCAGCATTTT. Amino acid sequence: CASSSGPNQPQHF.

The chain links TRBV5-1 to TRBJ2-5, with 14 bases lining up with TRBD2. Per germline, CDR1 SGHRS and CDR2 YFSETQ. V lost 3 bases, J lost 1 base, and 5 bases stayed unmatched. This CDR3 is built from 17 residues. Written as DNA, the CDR3 is TGCGCCAGCAGCTGGGGGACTAGCGGGGGAGCCCAAGAGACCCAGTACTTC. Translation gives CASSWGTSGGAQETQYF.

The chain combines TRBV6-1 with TRBJ1-5; 7 bases are a match to TRBD1. Germline V gene data show CDR1 as MNHNS and CDR2 as SASEGT. V shed 5 bases and J 4 bases; nucleotides not matched to a gene: 8. The CDR3 is 15 amino acids. CDR3: CASSSDRTRNQPQHF. The DNA for the CDR3 is TGTGCCAGCAGTTCGGACAGGACGCGTAATCAGCCCCAGCATTTT.

This clone showed up just once. This sequence joins TRBV6-5 and TRBJ1-2; D possibly corresponds to TRBD1 (5 bases). This CDR3 spans 14 amino acids. CDR1 and CDR2 from the germline V gene are MNHEY and SVGAGI. V dropped 6 bases and J dropped 7 bases, with 18 bases sitting between them. The CDR3, as DNA: TGTGCCAGCAGGAAGTCGGGGGGTCGCTCTGGCTACACCTTC. Its translation: CASRKSGGRSGYTF.

This clone was seen a handful of times. J is TRBJ1-3 and V is TRBV9; D is ambiguous. Germline CDR1 is SGDLS and CDR2 is YYNGEE. This CDR3 is 12 amino acids long. V gave up 0 bases and J gave up 4 bases, with 2 bases separating them. The CDR3 nucleotides are TGTGCCAGCAGCGTAGGGGGAAACACCATATATTTT. This translates into CASSVGGNTIYF.

J is TRBJ1-6 and V is TRBV19; 9 bases line up with TRBD1. Unmatched junction bases numbered 13, after V lost 5 bases and J lost 5 bases. Germline CDR1 reads LNHDA; CDR2 reads SQIVND (reference sequence). CDR3 length: 18 residues. The CDR3 coding sequence is TGTGCCAGTAGTTCGCACCCGGGACAGGGTGGTAATAATTCACCCCTCCACTTT. It codes for CASSSHPGQGGNNSPLHF.

This chain joins TRBV4-2 and TRBJ2-1, with 11 bases matching TRBD2. V trimming: 1 base; J trimming: 9 bases; junction bases outside the gene matches: 5. In germline, CDR1 is LGHNA, CDR2 YNFKEQ. The CDR3 is made up of 15 amino acids. The CDR3 region has the DNA TGTGCCAGCAGCCAAGGTGGTAGCGGGGGGGGTGAGCAGTTCTTC. Amino acid sequence: CASSQGGSGGGEQFF.

This sequence joins TRBV11-3 and TRBJ1-2; 10 positions match TRBD1. CDR1 SGHNT and CDR2 YENEEA come from the germline V gene. The CDR3 spans 17 residues. J gave up 9 bases and V 0 bases, and 13 bases lay outside the gene matches. The CDR3, as DNA: TGTGCCAGCAGCTTAGAGGGACAGGGGATGGCAAGCCTGAGCTACACCTTC. Amino acid sequence: CASSLEGQGMASLSYTF.

The gene calls are TRBV18 and TRBJ1-2, with 9 bases fitting TRBD1. Per germline, CDR1 KGHSH and CDR2 LQKENI. The CDR3 is 14 amino acids. V lost 3 bases to trimming and J lost 8 bases; unmatched junction nucleotides: 7. The CDR3 loop reads CASSPGQGPGGYTF. The CDR3 region has the DNA TGTGCCAGCTCACCGGGACAGGGCCCAGGAGGCTACACCTTC. Filled out from reference TRBV18 and TRBJ1-2, the complete variable domain reads NAGVMQNPRHLVRRRGQEARLRCSPMKGHSHVYWYRQLPEEGLKFMVYLQKENIIDESGMPKERFSAEFPKEGPSILRIQQVVRGDSAAYFCASSPGQGPGGYTFGSGTRLTVV.

The chain joins TRBV6-5 to TRBJ1-4; 9 bases align to TRBD1. The CDR3 has 14 residues. Unmatched junction bases numbered 3, after V lost 6 bases and J lost 4 bases. Germline loops: CDR1 MNHEY, CDR2 SVGAGI. The CDR3 region has the DNA TGTGCCAGCAGCTTGGACAGGGGTAATGAAAAACTGTTTTTT. It translates to CASSLDRGNEKLFF.

The rearrangement links TRBV13 to TRBJ1-1, with D possibly TRBD1 on 6 matching bases. V was cut by 8 bases and J by 1 base, with 14 bases left in between. CDR1 is PRHDT and CDR2 is FYEKMQ in the germline V gene (reference sequence). The CDR3 length is 14 residues. The CDR3 region has the DNA TGTGCCAGCCGAGATCTGGGACAGAACACTGAAGCTTTCTTT. Translation: CASRDLGQNTEAFF.

CDR3 residues: CASSRMGDGNTIYF. The CDR3 bases are TGTGCCAGCAGCCGGATGGGGGACGGAAACACCATATATTTT. V gene TRBV7-9 combines with J gene TRBJ1-3, with a tentative D call TRBD1 (5 bases). The V and J ends lost 5 bases and 4 bases respectively, with 12 bases between them. The CDR3 is made up of 14 amino acids. The germline gives CDR1 SEHNR, CDR2 FQNEAQ (reference sequence). The complete variable domain, with remaining parts taken from reference TRBV7-9 and TRBJ1-3, reads DTGVSQNPRHKITKRGQNVTFRCDPISEHNRLYWYRQTLGQGPEFLTYFQNEAQLEKSRLLSDRFSAERPKGSFSTLEIQRTEQGDSAMYLCASSRMGDGNTIYFGEGSWLTVV.

V is TRBV6-5 and J is TRBJ2-6; unclear D gene. This CDR3 region has 16 residues. Germline CDR1 is MNHEY and CDR2 is SVGAGI. V dropped 2 bases and J dropped 0 bases, with 8 bases sitting between them. CDR3 loop: CASSYQEPSGANVLTF. The DNA for the CDR3 is TGTGCCAGCAGTTACCAGGAACCCTCTGGGGCCAACGTCCTGACTTTC.

The chain uses TRBV6-5 and TRBJ1-2, with D possibly matching TRBD1 (6 bases). The V end lost 0 bases, the J end lost 3 bases, and 11 bases lay between the germline ends. The CDR3 runs to 15 residues. Germline-derived CDR1 and CDR2 are MNHEY and SVGAGI. The CDR3 spells CASSYSITGHYGYTF. CDR3 sequence (DNA): TGTGCCAGCAGTTACTCGATTACAGGGCACTATGGCTACACCTTC.

J is TRBJ1-6 and V is TRBV4-2; 7 bases align to TRBD1. Germline assignment: CDR1 LGHNA and CDR2 YNFKEQ. V lost 0 bases, J lost 5 bases, and 19 bases stayed unmatched. The CDR3 has 21 residues. CDR3 nucleotide sequence: TGTGCCAGCAGCCAAGATCCTGGTGGCAGGGGGGGAAAGGCAAATAATTCACCCCTCCACTTT. It codes for CASSQDPGGRGGKANNSPLHF.

J is TRBJ2-5 and V is TRBV5-1, with D possibly matching TRBD2 (5 bases). The CDR3 is 15 amino acids. In germline, CDR1 is SGHRS, CDR2 YFSETQ. V was cut by 1 base and J by 1 base, with 11 bases left in between. CDR3 region: CASSLWSGGQETQYF. CDR3 nucleotide sequence: TGCGCCAGCAGCTTGTGGTCAGGAGGCCAAGAGACCCAGTACTTC.

The CDR3 region is CASSPSTGVEPQHF. The CDR3 nucleotides read TGTGCCAGCTCACCCTCGACAGGGGTTGAGCCCCAGCATTTT. This chain links TRBV18 with TRBJ1-5, with 8 positions matching TRBD1. V lost 3 bases and J lost 8; bases outside the gene matches: 6. CDR1 KGHSH and CDR2 LQKENI come from the germline V gene. The CDR3 sequence is 14 residues long.

The V call is TRBV7-9, the J call TRBJ1-1; a weak D match, TRBD1 (6 bases). The CDR3 contains 15 residues. Germline V gene data show CDR1 as SEHNR and CDR2 as FQNEAQ (reference sequence). Trimming pared 1 base from V and 1 base from J, leaving 10 bases between. The CDR3 protein is CASSLEGRGNTEAFF. The CDR3 bases are TGTGCCAGCAGCTTAGAGGGCAGGGGGAACACTGAAGCTTTCTTT.

The chain recombines TRBV9 with TRBJ2-5; the match to TRBD1 covers 7 bases. This CDR3 has 14 residues. Looked up from germline, CDR1 is SGDLS and CDR2 is YYNGEE. V shed 4 bases, J shed 1 base, and the junction held 4 bases outside the gene matches. The chain's CDR3 is CASSWDSSQETQYF. The CDR3 nucleotides read TGTGCCAGCAGCTGGGACAGCTCCCAAGAGACCCAGTACTTC.

The rearrangement links TRBV9 to TRBJ1-1; a weak D match, TRBD1 (6 bases). Trimming took 4 bases from V and 1 from J, leaving 14 bases between them. The CDR3 extends over 15 amino acids. Looked up from germline, CDR1 is SGDLS and CDR2 is YYNGEE. The DNA for the CDR3 is TGTGCCAGCAGCACAACGGACAGAGCGAACACTGAAGCTTTCTTT. As protein: CASSTTDRANTEAFF.

This clone appeared once. The chain uses TRBV6-5 and TRBJ2-1; D remains unclear. Trimming shortened V by 0 bases and J by 7 bases, and 4 bases separated the two germline ends. This CDR3 is built from 12 residues. Per germline, CDR1 MNHEY and CDR2 SVGAGI. The CDR3 sequence: CASSYSRNEQFF. For the CDR3, the DNA is TGTGCCAGCAGTTACTCGCGGAATGAGCAGTTCTTC.

V and J are TRBV5-4 and TRBJ1-1; D is ambiguous. Germline V gene data show CDR1 as SGHNT and CDR2 as YYREEE (reference sequence). V was trimmed by 4 bases and J by 1 base, leaving 14 bases between them. This CDR3 has 15 amino acids. The CDR3 DNA reads as TGTGCCAGCAGCACGGTCGGACGAGCGAACACTGAAGCTTTCTTT. Translation gives CASSTVGRANTEAFF.

V usage is TRBV29-1 and J usage is TRBJ1-5; a possible D gene is TRBD1 (6 bases). Germline CDR1 is SQVTM and CDR2 is ANQGSEA. Deletions cut 6 bases from V and 5 bases from J, with 14 bases between. The CDR3 is 13 amino acids. The CDR3 DNA follows: TGCAGCGTAGGAGCAGGGGCCCATCAGCCCCAGCATTTT. Translation: CSVGAGAHQPQHF.